The TCR beta chain described here comes from a study of cytomegalovirus exposure and HLA in healthy donors. CDR1 and CDR2 (germline): SGHRS, YFSETQ. The V end lost 0 bases, the J end lost 1 base, and 13 bases lay between the germline ends. CDR3 size: 17 residues. The PCR was carried out with 60 Vbeta primers and 13 Jbeta primers. The repertoire was sequenced with immunoSEQ multiplex PCR; TCRdb's copy has only in-frame clones and lacks some. There are 110,000 or so clones in the sample; roughly two thirds occur only once, and 7.5% to 9% lies in the top ten. This sequence joins TRBV5-1 and TRBJ2-2; D is possibly TRBD1 (5 bases). This TCR was sampled from a man between 18 and 29 years old in good health and CMV-seropositive. The sequenced sample consisted of PBMCs. The CDR3 loop is CASSLDVGVVNTGELFF. The CDR3 bases are TGCGCCAGCAGCTTGGATGTAGGGGTAGTGAACACCGGGGAGCTGTTTTTT.